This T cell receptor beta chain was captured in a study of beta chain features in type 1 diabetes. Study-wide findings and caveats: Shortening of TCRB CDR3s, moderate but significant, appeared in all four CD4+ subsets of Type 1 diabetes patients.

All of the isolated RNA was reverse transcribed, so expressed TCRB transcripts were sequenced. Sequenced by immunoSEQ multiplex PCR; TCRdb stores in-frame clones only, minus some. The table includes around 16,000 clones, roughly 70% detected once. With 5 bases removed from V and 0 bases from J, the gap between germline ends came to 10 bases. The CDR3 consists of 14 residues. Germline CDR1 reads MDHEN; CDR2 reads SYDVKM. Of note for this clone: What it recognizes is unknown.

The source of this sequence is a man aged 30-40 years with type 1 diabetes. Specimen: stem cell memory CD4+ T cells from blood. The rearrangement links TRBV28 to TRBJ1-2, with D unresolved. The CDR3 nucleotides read TGTGCCAGCAGTCCCCCCGGAGCTAACTATGGCTACACCTTC. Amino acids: CASSPPGANYGYTF.